The clone carrying this T cell receptor (beta chain) came up many times. Its antigen is undetermined. The sample originates from a study of human T cells and chemical hapten exposure. About the study: Variability of per-sample TCR yields stemmed mainly from small differences in pooled library volume.

For the library, individual cDNA molecules each received unique molecular identifiers. Original handling: Sampled TCR counts reached a median of around 89,000 per sample, with values ranging from roughly 20,000 to 750,000. TCRdb processed the RACE reads anew with MiXCR; each CDR3 protein has one entry. The V and J calls were determined by TCRdb, not by the authors. The sample shows 100,000 to 150,000 distinct CDR3 sequences, approximately 9.5% of them seen only once. V lost 2 bases, J lost 0 bases, and 4 bases stayed unmatched. This CDR3 spans 15 amino acids. Germline CDR1 is SQVTM and CDR2 is ANQGSEA. Time point of the sample: healthy volunteer bleed at 2 weeks. Total RNA was extracted from unfractionated whole blood. Findings of the study overall: TCRs exceeding a frequency of 1 in 1000 stayed unchanged under DPC sensitization.

The clonotype comes from a male donor in good health. Some clones in this sample may be carry-over from other donors' samples. V gene TRBV29-1 combines with J gene TRBJ2-1, with 7 bases identical to TRBD1. The sample consisted of whole blood. The CDR3, as DNA: TGCAGCGTTGAAAAGGGACAGAGCTCCTACAATGAGCAGTTCTTC. Translating it yields CSVEKGQSSYNEQFF.